These 32 T cell receptor beta chains share one sample of origin, sequenced in a study of vaccination effects on CD4 cells after COVID-19. No antigens are known for them. Subsequent to 10 days of culture, CD4+ T cells were isolated. Participants completed two doses of the BNT162b2 or mRNA-1273 vaccine. This table comes from immunoSEQ multiplex PCR, and its TCRdb copy is limited to in-frame clones, with some not included. The table includes tens of thousands of clones, around 73% detected once. The specimen comprised CD4+ T cells from PBMCs cultured without peptide, sampled after COVID-19 vaccination. These receptors came from a human donor who received a COVID-19 vaccine.

The V call is TRBV6-2 or TRBV6-3, the J call TRBJ1-2; a possible D gene is TRBD1 (5 bases). V dropped 2 bases and J dropped 7 bases, with 8 bases sitting between them. Germline values: CDR1 MNHEY, CDR2 SVGEGT. CDR3 size: 12 residues. CDR3 in DNA: TGTGCCAGCAGTTACGGGGCTGGTGGCTACACCTTC. It encodes CASSYGAGGYTF.

The rearrangement uses TRBV9 and TRBJ2-2, with D perhaps TRBD1 (6 bases). CDR3 length: 15 residues. Trimming took off 1 base at V and 6 bases at J, with 13 bases between the two ends. Germline assignment: CDR1 SGDLS and CDR2 YYNGEE. The CDR3 protein is CASSVRTGWAGELFF. In DNA, the CDR3 is TGTGCCAGCAGCGTAAGAACAGGGTGGGCCGGGGAGCTGTTTTTT.

The V gene is TRBV7-2, the J gene TRBJ1-5, with 8 bases matching TRBD1. This CDR3 has 14 residues. J lost 2 bases, V lost 5 bases, and 2 bases had no gene match. CDR1 and CDR2 from the germline V gene are SGHTA and FQGNSA. DNA of the CDR3: TGTGCCAGCAGCCCACAGGGGGGCAATCAGCCCCAGCATTTT. Encoded protein: CASSPQGGNQPQHF.

V gene TRBV21-1 combines with J gene TRBJ2-2; TRBD2 is the table's D call and was not checked against the DNA. TRBV21-1 is reported as a pseudogene. The length of the CDR3 is 15 residues. The CDR3 sequence: CASSLPGVTPGELFF. The CDR3 nucleotides read TGTGCCAGCAGTTTGCCGGGGGTAACACCCGGGGAGCTGTTTTTT.

The chain couples TRBV27 to TRBJ1-5; D is unclear. The CDR3 loop spans 15 amino acids. Trimming pared 2 bases from V and 8 bases from J, leaving 16 bases between. Germline V gives CDR1 MNHEY, CDR2 SMNVEV (reference sequence). The CDR3 DNA is TGTGCCAGCAGTTTACTCCCTAACCTAGACAAGCCCCAGCATTTT. This codes for CASSLLPNLDKPQHF.

This clone was counted only a few times. This chain links TRBV7-9 with TRBJ1-2, with 9 bases aligning to TRBD1. The germline CDR1 and CDR2 sequences are SEHNR and FQNEAQ (reference sequence). After removal of 5 bases from V and 6 bases from J, the junction contained 7 bases not matched to a gene. This CDR3 region has 14 residues. The CDR3 nucleotides read TGTGCCAGCAGCCCCCAGACAGGGGGGAATGGCTACACCTTC. This codes for CASSPQTGGNGYTF.

The chain is built from TRBV6-5 and TRBJ2-1; D remains unclear. Trimming left V 0 bases short and J 5 bases short, with 8 bases between. The CDR3 extends over 14 amino acids. The germline gives CDR1 MNHEY, CDR2 SVGAGI. CDR3 residues: CASSYSIIHNEQFF. CDR3 DNA: TGTGCCAGCAGTTACTCGATAATCCACAATGAGCAGTTCTTC.

The sample holds a few counts of this clone. The J gene is TRBJ1-1, the V gene TRBV9; 8 bases are shared with TRBD1. Germline loops: CDR1 SGDLS, CDR2 YYNGEE. The trim removed 5 bases at V and 4 bases at J, leaving 7 bases unmatched. This CDR3 has 14 residues. DNA for the CDR3: TGTGCCAGCAGTGGTGAAACAGGGGGCACTGAAGCTTTCTTT. Its protein product is CASSGETGGTEAFF.

J is TRBJ2-3 and V is TRBV5-6; tentatively, D is TRBD2 (6 bases). The CDR3 spans 15 residues. V dropped 4 bases and J dropped 2 bases, with 14 bases sitting between them. Germline V CDR1 and CDR2: SGHDT, YYEEEE. The CDR3 DNA reads TGTGCCAGCAGCCCCTGGGACTCGGACACAGATACGCAGTATTTT. Residues: CASSPWDSDTDTQYF.

The chain couples TRBV6-5 to TRBJ2-7, with a weak D call TRBD2 (6 bases). The CDR3 is 13 residues long. Looked up from germline, CDR1 is MNHEY and CDR2 is SVGAGI. Trimming took off 9 bases at V and 2 bases at J, with 14 bases between the two ends. This CDR3 is CASTSGSAYEQYV. The CDR3 region has the DNA TGTGCCAGTACCAGCGGGTCCGCCTACGAGCAGTACGTC.

This sequence joins TRBV19 and TRBJ1-2; 8 positions match TRBD1. J gave up 1 base and V 6 bases, and 13 bases lay outside the gene matches. CDR3 length: 17 residues. Germline V lookup: CDR1 LNHDA, CDR2 SQIVND (reference sequence). Here the CDR3 DNA reads TGTGCCAGTAGCATGATATGGGACAGGACTTATAACTATGGCTACACCTTC. Translated, it gives CASSMIWDRTYNYGYTF.

J is TRBJ2-1 and V is TRBV29-1; 7 positions agree with TRBD1. CDR3 length: 15 amino acids. In germline, CDR1 is SQVTM, CDR2 ANQGSEA. V was clipped by 6 bases and J by 6 bases; unmatched bases: 14. In DNA form, the CDR3 reads TGCAGCGTCGAACCCACGGTGGCAGGGGGCAATGAGCAGTTCTTC. Its translation: CSVEPTVAGGNEQFF.

This chain connects TRBV20-1 to TRBJ2-1; possibly TRBD2 for D (6 bases). Germline-derived CDR1 and CDR2 are DFQATT and SNEGSKA (reference sequence). V was trimmed by 6 bases and J by 15 bases, leaving 18 bases between them. This CDR3 spans 11 amino acids. The CDR3 reads CSAGGLTFPFF. For the CDR3, the DNA is TGCAGTGCAGGAGGGCTTACGTTCCCGTTCTTC.

The CDR3 DNA sequence: TGTGCCAGCAGCTTAGAGACAGGGCAGGGGCTCGGCTACACCTTC. Translated, it gives CASSLETGQGLGYTF. The V call is TRBV7-9, the J call TRBJ1-2, with TRBD1 identical over 7 bases. The CDR3 consists of 15 residues. In germline, CDR1 is SEHNR, CDR2 FQNEAQ (reference sequence). V shed 1 base and J 8 bases; nucleotides not matched to a gene: 10.

This clone was picked up one time. The gene calls are TRBV12-5 and TRBJ1-1; D not certain. Trimming removed 0 bases from V and 0 bases from J, with 17 bases in between. The CDR3 is made up of 18 amino acids. Germline V gene sequence: CDR1 LGHNT, CDR2 FRNRAP. CDR3 nucleotide sequence: TGTGCTAGTGGTTTGGTACTCGGTCGAGACGAAATGAACACTGAAGCTTTCTTT. Translating it yields CASGLVLGRDEMNTEAFF.

The V call is TRBV3-1 (or the pseudogene TRBV3-2), the J call TRBJ1-4, with D perhaps TRBD1 (6 bases). The CDR3 extends over 15 amino acids. The germline V gene has CDR1 LGHDT and CDR2 YNNKEL (reference sequence). The germline V and J ends were trimmed by 4 bases and 8 bases, with 17 bases remaining between them. CDR3 protein: CASSPRQGSNEKLFF. The CDR3 nucleotides are TGTGCCAGCAGCCCGCGCCAGGGGAGCAACGAAAAACTGTTTTTT.

This clone has more than one count but fewer than ten. The gene calls are TRBV5-1 and TRBJ1-2, with D maybe TRBD1 (6 bases). Germline V gene lookup returns CDR1 SGHRS and CDR2 YFSETQ. V lost 0 bases and J 7 bases, leaving 19 bases between the germline ends. The CDR3 loop spans 16 amino acids. The DNA of the CDR3 is TGCGCCAGCAGCTTGGCGATCTCGGGGGGCCCCGGTGGCTACACCTTC. Its translation: CASSLAISGGPGGYTF.

The genes are TRBV19 and TRBJ2-1, with D tentatively TRBD2 (7 bases). From germline, CDR1 is LNHDA and CDR2 SQIVND (reference sequence). The CDR3 spans 16 residues. Between the trimmed V and J ends, which lost 6 bases and 3 bases, there was a span of 18 bases. The CDR3 reads CASRTRGGAGYNEQFF. In DNA, the CDR3 is TGTGCCAGTAGGACCAGAGGGGGGGCCGGCTACAATGAGCAGTTCTTC. The complete variable domain, with remaining parts taken from reference TRBV19 and TRBJ2-1, reads DGGITQSPKYLFRKEGQNVTLSCEQNLNHDAMYWYRQDPGQGLRLIYYSQIVNDFQKGDIAEGYSVSREKKESFPLTVTSAQKNPTAFYLCASRTRGGAGYNEQFFGPGTRLTVL.

The chain employs TRBV5-6 and TRBJ1-2; 8 nucleotides align to TRBD1. The junction had 8 bases not matched to a gene; V was cut back by 5 bases and J by 8 bases. The CDR3 extends over 13 amino acids. CDR1 and CDR2 from the germline V gene are SGHDT and YYEEEE. The CDR3 DNA is TGTGCCAGCAGTAATGACAGGGGATGGGGCTACACCTTC. Translated: CASSNDRGWGYTF.

A few counts support this clone. The chain carries TRBV29-1 and TRBJ1-1; TRBD1 aligns across 9 bases. In germline, CDR1 is SQVTM, CDR2 ANQGSEA. The CDR3 consists of 13 residues. With V trimmed by 7 bases and J by 9 bases, 12 bases remained unmatched. The CDR3 spells CSALPGQGGKAFF. CDR3 nucleotide sequence: TGCAGCGCCTTACCGGGACAGGGAGGAAAAGCTTTCTTT.

This chain joins TRBV5-6 and TRBJ1-3; D is perhaps TRBD1 (5 bases). The CDR3 has 15 amino acids. V was trimmed by 3 bases and J by 1 base, leaving 11 bases between them. Germline CDR1 SGHDT, CDR2 YYEEEE. CDR3: CASSSKDTSGNTIYF. The CDR3 DNA is TGTGCCAGCAGCTCAAAGGACACATCTGGAAACACCATATATTTT.

This sequence joins TRBV2 and TRBJ1-1, with 12 bases matching TRBD1. V gave up 6 bases and J gave up 6 bases; unmatched junction bases: 11. This CDR3 is 16 amino acids long. CDR1 is SNHLY and CDR2 is FYNNEI in the germline V gene. The CDR3 nucleotides are TGTGCCAGCAGGGCGGGGACAGGGGGCATGGTCGCTGAAGCTTTCTTT. This encodes CASRAGTGGMVAEAFF.

This chain uses TRBV18 with TRBJ1-1; 8 bases match TRBD1. CDR3 length: 14 amino acids. V dropped 5 bases and J dropped 3; count of bases not matched to a gene: 5. Germline V lookup: CDR1 KGHSH, CDR2 LQKENI. The CDR3 nucleotides read TGTGCCAGCTCAGCCGGGACAGGTGACACTGAAGCTTTCTTT. It yields the protein CASSAGTGDTEAFF.

The chain has TRBV6-1 and TRBJ2-5; 7 bases align to TRBD2. This CDR3 spans 12 amino acids. With 2 bases clipped from V and 9 bases from J, the junction kept 3 bases outside the gene matches. Germline CDR1 reads MNHNS; CDR2 reads SASEGT. The CDR3 reads CASSELAGAQYF. CDR3 in DNA: TGTGCCAGCAGTGAACTCGCGGGGGCCCAGTACTTC.

This chain links TRBV7-9 with TRBJ2-7; maybe TRBD2 (5 bases). Trimming took 3 bases from V and 1 from J, leaving 7 bases between them. The CDR3 runs 13 residues. CDR1 SEHNR and CDR2 FQNEAQ come from the germline V gene (reference sequence). The CDR3 protein is CASSFTGSYEQYV. The CDR3 DNA follows: TGTGCCAGCAGCTTCACGGGATCCTACGAGCAGTACGTC.

This clone has only a few counts. V and J are TRBV6-5 and TRBJ1-5; D gene uncertain. The CDR3 is made up of 15 amino acids. Germline V gives CDR1 MNHEY, CDR2 SVGAGI. V was shortened by 4 bases and J by 4 bases, with 14 bases between the two germline ends. In DNA form, the CDR3 reads TGTGCCAGCAGTTTAGATGGGAGAAGTAATCAGCCCCAGCATTTT. It translates to CASSLDGRSNQPQHF.

The chain has TRBV7-2 and TRBJ2-2, with D possibly matching TRBD2 (7 bases). Germline V CDR1 and CDR2: SGHTA, FQGNSA. CDR3 length: 15 amino acids. Trimming pared 3 bases from V and 5 bases from J, leaving 13 bases between. The CDR3 nucleotides are TGTGCCAGCAGCTTGGGCGGGGGCCAGACCGGGGAGCTGTTTTTT. Translation: CASSLGGGQTGELFF.

The chain has TRBV5-1 and TRBJ2-1; D may correspond to TRBD1 or TRBD2 (5 bases each). Deletions cut 5 bases from V and 8 bases from J, with 17 bases between. CDR1 and CDR2 from the germline V gene are SGHRS and YFSETQ. The CDR3 covers 14 residues. CDR3 DNA sequence: TGCGCCAGCAGATACGGGACGGTGGACGATGAGCAGTTCTTC. This sequence encodes CASRYGTVDDEQFF.

This chain uses TRBV15 with TRBJ2-1; TRBD2 is a possible D gene (6 bases). Looked up from germline, CDR1 is LNHNV and CDR2 is YYDKDF (reference sequence). V was trimmed by 1 base and J by 12 bases, leaving 16 bases between them. This CDR3 comprises 14 residues. The CDR3 nucleotides read TGTGCCACCAGCAGAGGGGAGGCAAGCGAGCCGCAGTTCTTC. Its protein product is CATSRGEASEPQFF.

This chain uses TRBV2 with TRBJ1-5; the match to TRBD1 covers 9 bases. The CDR3 is made up of 13 amino acids. The J segment lost 11 bases and the V segment lost 8 bases, leaving 10 bases of the junction unmatched. Germline V gene lookup returns CDR1 SNHLY and CDR2 FYNNEI. The CDR3 here is CASVADRGRAQHF. The CDR3 nucleotides read TGTGCCAGCGTCGCGGACAGGGGAAGGGCCCAGCATTTT.

J is TRBJ1-2 and V is TRBV19; 9 bases are shared with TRBD1. CDR3 length equals 14 residues. V lost 5 bases and J lost 3; bases outside the gene matches: 4. Germline lookup yields CDR1 LNHDA and CDR2 SQIVND (reference sequence). The CDR3 is CASSYRGRDYGYTF. For the CDR3, the DNA is TGTGCCAGTAGTTACAGGGGGCGCGACTATGGCTACACCTTC. The full variable domain, with the rest looked up from reference TRBV19 and TRBJ1-2, is DGGITQSPKYLFRKEGQNVTLSCEQNLNHDAMYWYRQDPGQGLRLIYYSQIVNDFQKGDIAEGYSVSREKKESFPLTVTSAQKNPTAFYLCASSYRGRDYGYTFGSGTRLTVV.

This chain uses TRBV30 with TRBJ2-1; the D is unclear. Germline assignment: CDR1 GTSNPN and CDR2 SVGIG (reference sequence). This CDR3 is built from 13 residues. Trimming stripped 1 base from V and 4 bases from J, with 8 bases between. CDR3 DNA sequence: TGTGCCTGGAGTGAAGGAATATACAATGAGCAGTTCTTC. As protein: CAWSEGIYNEQFF.